What follows describes a single T cell receptor beta chain. Its antigen is currently unknown. TCRdb re-derived calls from the 5' RACE reads in MiXCR, one entry per CDR3 protein. Of around 310,000 distinct CDR3 sequences in the sample, roughly an eighth were seen once. This entry is derived from a study of T-cell memory formation after mild COVID-19. Findings and caveats of the study: Pre-infection memory showed some responding clones, and this suggested that cross-reactive memory joined.

The CDR3 consists of 14 residues. V lost 2 bases to trimming and J lost 7 bases; unmatched junction nucleotides: 4. Material for sequencing was PBMCs or a T cell subset sorted from them (not recorded which). The rearrangement uses TRBV12-3 or TRBV12-4 and TRBJ2-5; 10 bases are a match to TRBD2. The receptor's source is a man aged 18 to 35 who had mild COVID-19 (a few samples of this study predate the infection). Cell type and time point are not known. The chain's CDR3 is CASSLSGGATTQYF. Here the CDR3 DNA reads TGTGCCAGCAGTTTAAGCGGGGGGGCCACGACCCAGTACTTC.